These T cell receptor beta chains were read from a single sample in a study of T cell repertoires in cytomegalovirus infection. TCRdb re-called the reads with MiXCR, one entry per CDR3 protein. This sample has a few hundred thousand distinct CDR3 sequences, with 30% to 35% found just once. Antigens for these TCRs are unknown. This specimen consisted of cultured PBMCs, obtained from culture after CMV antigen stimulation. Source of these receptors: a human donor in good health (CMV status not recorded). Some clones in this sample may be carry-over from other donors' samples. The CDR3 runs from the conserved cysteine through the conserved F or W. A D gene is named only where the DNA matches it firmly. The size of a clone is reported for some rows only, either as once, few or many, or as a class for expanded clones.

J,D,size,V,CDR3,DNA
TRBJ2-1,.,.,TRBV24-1,CATSSSWHEQFF,TGTGCCACCAGCTCTAGCTGGCATGAGCAGTTCTTC
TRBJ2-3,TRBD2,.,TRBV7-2,CASSRQGAGEDTQYF,TGTGCCAGCAGCCGACAAGGAGCGGGAGAAGATACGCAGTATTTT
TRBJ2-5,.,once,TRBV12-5,CASGFSGQETQYF,TGTGCTAGTGGTTTTAGCGGTCAAGAGACCCAGTACTTC
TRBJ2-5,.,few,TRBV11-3,CASSANAGGEKTQYF,TGTGCCAGCAGCGCCAACGCCGGAGGAGAGAAGACCCAGTACTTC
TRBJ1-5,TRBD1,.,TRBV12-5,CASGSGQGYQPQHF,TGTGCTAGTGGTTCGGGACAGGGGTATCAGCCCCAGCATTTT
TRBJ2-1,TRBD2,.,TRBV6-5,CASSYSGLAGDAEQFF,TGTGCCAGCAGTTACTCTGGACTAGCGGGAGATGCTGAGCAGTTCTTC
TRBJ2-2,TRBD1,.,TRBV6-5,CASTQPGTGTGELFF,TGTGCCAGCACACAACCCGGGACAGGCACCGGGGAGCTGTTTTTT
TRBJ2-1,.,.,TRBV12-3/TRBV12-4,CASTWTNNEQFF,TGTGCCAGCACCTGGACTAACAATGAGCAGTTCTTC
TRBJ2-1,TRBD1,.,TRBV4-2,CASSQDRVGRGQVRDNEQFF,TGTGCCAGCAGCCAAGATCGCGTGGGCAGGGGGCAGGTAAGGGACAATGAGCAGTTCTTC
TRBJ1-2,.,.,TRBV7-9,CASSLSVLGAGGYTF,TGTGCCAGCAGCTTATCGGTGTTGGGGGCTGGCGGCTACACCTTC
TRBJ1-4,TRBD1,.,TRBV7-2,CASSPPGQGAEKLFF,TGTGCCAGCAGCCCACCGGGACAGGGGGCTGAAAAACTGTTTTTT
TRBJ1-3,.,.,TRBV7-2,CASSLVNGNTIYF,TGTGCCAGCAGCTTAGTAAATGGAAACACCATATATTTT
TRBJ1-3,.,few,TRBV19,CASNQDSGNTIYF,TGTGCCAGTAATCAAGACTCTGGAAACACCATATATTTT
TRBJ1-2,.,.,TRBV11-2,CASSLSYTRGYTF,TGTGCCAGCAGCTTATCTTACACTCGTGGCTACACCTTC
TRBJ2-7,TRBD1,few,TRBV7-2,CASSLGQFYEQYF,TGTGCCAGCAGCTTGGGACAGTTTTACGAGCAGTACTTC
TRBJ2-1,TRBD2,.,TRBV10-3,CAISGGLAVDNEQFF,TGTGCCATCAGTGGCGGGCTAGCGGTAGACAATGAGCAGTTCTTC
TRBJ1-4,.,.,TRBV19,CASNEGSDEKLFF,TGTGCCAGTAATGAAGGATCTGATGAAAAACTGTTTTTT
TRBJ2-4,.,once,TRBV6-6,CASSYENIQYF,TGTGCCAGCAGTTACGAGAACATTCAGTACTTC
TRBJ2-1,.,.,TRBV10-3,CAISEGLRGYNEQFF,TGTGCCATCAGTGAGGGACTTAGGGGCTACAATGAGCAGTTCTTC
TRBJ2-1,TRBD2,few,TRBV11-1,CASSSEGTRKTF,TGTGCCAGCAGCTCCGAAGGGACTAGGAAGACCTTC
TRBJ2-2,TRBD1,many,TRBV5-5,CASSLGSWGQGNTGELFF,TGTGCCAGCAGCTTGGGTTCTTGGGGACAGGGAAACACCGGGGAGCTGTTTTTT
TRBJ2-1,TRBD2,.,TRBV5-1,CASSLEASGRHEQFF,TGCGCCAGCAGCTTGGAGGCTAGCGGGAGACACGAGCAGTTCTTC
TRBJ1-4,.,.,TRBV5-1,CASSSQGSESEKLFF,TGCGCCAGCAGCTCCCAGGGATCCGAATCAGAAAAACTGTTTTTT
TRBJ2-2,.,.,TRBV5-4,CASSLGGGFGTGELFF,TGTGCCAGCAGCCTCGGGGGTGGATTTGGCACCGGGGAGCTGTTTTTT
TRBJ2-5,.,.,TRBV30,CASGGGTRGETQYF,TGTGCCAGTGGGGGGGGCACGAGGGGAGAGACCCAGTACTTC
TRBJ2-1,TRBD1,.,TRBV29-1,CSVGRTGVSYNEQFF,TGCAGCGTTGGACGGACAGGGGTCTCCTACAATGAGCAGTTCTTC
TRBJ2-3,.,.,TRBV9,CASSVVSRTDTQYF,TGTGCCAGCAGCGTAGTCAGCCGCACAGATACGCAGTATTTT
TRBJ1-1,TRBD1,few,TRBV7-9,CASSLLAGTGPTEAFF,TGTGCCAGCAGCTTACTCGCCGGGACAGGACCCACTGAAGCTTTCTTT
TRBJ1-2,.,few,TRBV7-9,CASSQYEPMFNYGYTF,TGTGCCAGCAGCCAATACGAACCTATGTTCAACTATGGCTACACCTTC
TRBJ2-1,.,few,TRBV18,CASSPPGLGADNEQFF,TGTGCCAGCTCACCACCGGGACTCGGGGCCGACAATGAGCAGTTCTTC
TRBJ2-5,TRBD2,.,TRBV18,CASSRASGRETQYF,TGTGCCAGCTCACGGGCTAGCGGGAGAGAGACCCAGTACTTC
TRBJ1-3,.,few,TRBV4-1,CASSQVGGPSGNTIYF,TGCGCCAGCAGCCAAGTAGGGGGGCCTTCTGGAAACACCATATATTTT
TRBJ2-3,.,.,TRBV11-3,CASSSGTADTQYF,TGTGCCAGCAGTTCCGGGACGGCAGATACGCAGTATTTT
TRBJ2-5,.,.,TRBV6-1,CASSEWAWGETQYF,TGTGCCAGCAGTGAATGGGCGTGGGGAGAGACCCAGTACTTC
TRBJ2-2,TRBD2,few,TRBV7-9,CASSPYGLAGGTGELFF,TGTGCCAGCAGCCCGTACGGACTAGCGGGAGGCACCGGGGAGCTGTTTTTT
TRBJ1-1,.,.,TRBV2,CASSDREGTEAFF,TGTGCCAGCAGTGACAGGGAGGGCACTGAAGCTTTCTTT
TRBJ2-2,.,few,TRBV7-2,CASSVYTGELFF,TGTGCCAGCAGCGTATACACCGGGGAGCTGTTTTTT
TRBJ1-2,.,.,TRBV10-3,CAISGYLVGIGGYTF,TGTGCCATCAGTGGTTATCTCGTAGGTATCGGTGGCTACACCTTC
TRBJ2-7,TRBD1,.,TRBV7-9,CASSASGQGREQYF,TGTGCCAGCAGCGCCTCGGGACAGGGACGCGAGCAGTACTTC
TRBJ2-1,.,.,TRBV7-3,CASSLGGDIYNEQFF,TGTGCCAGCAGCTTAGGGGGGGACATCTACAATGAGCAGTTCTTC
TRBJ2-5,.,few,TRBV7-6,CASSPHGGGYETQYF,TGTGCCAGCAGCCCACATGGAGGGGGCTATGAGACCCAGTACTTC
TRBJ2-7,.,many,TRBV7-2,CASSLVSPLSRGRHEQYF,TGTGCCAGCAGCTTAGTATCCCCCCTAAGCCGGGGTCGCCACGAGCAGTACTTC
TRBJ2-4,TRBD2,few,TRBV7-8,CASSLGSSGPVKNIQYF,TGTGCCAGCAGCTTAGGATCTAGCGGGCCGGTCAAAAACATTCAGTACTTC
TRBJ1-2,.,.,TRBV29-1,CSVEEALFYGYTF,TGCAGCGTTGAAGAAGCCCTTTTTTATGGCTACACCTTC
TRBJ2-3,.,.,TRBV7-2,CASSHIRTRITDTQYF,TGTGCCAGCAGTCACATTAGGACCCGGATTACAGATACGCAGTATTTT
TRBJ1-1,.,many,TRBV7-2,CASTPRGGRTEAFF,TGTGCCAGCACCCCCCGGGGGGGGAGGACTGAAGCTTTCTTT
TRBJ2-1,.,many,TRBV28,CASSLLNEQFF,TGTGCCAGCAGTTTACTTAATGAGCAGTTCTTC
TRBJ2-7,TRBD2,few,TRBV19,CASSTPRMAGAYEQYF,TGTGCCAGTAGTACCCCCAGGATGGCGGGGGCCTACGAGCAGTACTTC
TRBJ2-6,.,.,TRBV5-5,CASSLAFSGASSGANVLTF,TGTGCCAGCAGCTTGGCCTTTTCGGGGGCTAGCTCTGGGGCCAACGTCCTGACTTTC
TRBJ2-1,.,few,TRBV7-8,CASSLESAGPLRKQFF,TGTGCCAGCAGCTTAGAATCCGCGGGGCCCCTACGGAAGCAGTTCTTC
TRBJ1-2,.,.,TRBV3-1,CASSQDSIANYGYTF,TGTGCCAGCAGCCAAGATTCGATAGCTAACTATGGCTACACCTTC
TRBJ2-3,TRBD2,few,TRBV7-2,CASSTVAGGGTDTQYF,TGTGCCAGCAGCACCGTAGCGGGAGGCGGGACAGATACGCAGTATTTT